A single sample gave rise to the 11 T cell receptor beta chains below, sequenced in a study of cytomegalovirus exposure and HLA in healthy donors. Both 60 Vbeta primers and 13 Jbeta primers went into the PCR. Generated by immunoSEQ multiplex PCR, the TCRdb table keeps only in-frame clones and is missing some. The sample yields about 120,000 clones, about 83% seen once. The sequencing sample was made of PBMCs. Source of these receptors: a female donor in good health and CMV-seronegative.

The DNA of the CDR3 is TGTGCCAGCAGCATCGGACTAGCGGGGAATCCTCAACCGAACACCGGGGAGCTGTTTTTT. It yields the protein CASSIGLAGNPQPNTGELFF. The genes are TRBV7-6 and TRBJ2-2, with 12 nucleotides matching TRBD2. J gave up 0 bases and V 5 bases, and 13 bases lay outside the gene matches. CDR1 SGHVS and CDR2 FNYEAQ come from the germline V gene. This CDR3 spans 20 amino acids.

The chain employs TRBV15 and TRBJ2-2; tentative D call: TRBD1 (5 bases). With 5 bases removed from V and 8 bases from J, the gap between germline ends came to 9 bases. CDR1 is LNHNV, CDR2 YYDKDF, per germline (reference sequence). This CDR3 region has 12 residues. This CDR3 reads CATSAGKGELFF. The CDR3 nucleotides read TGTGCCACCAGCGCAGGGAAAGGGGAGCTGTTTTTT.

This sequence joins TRBV5-6 and TRBJ1-2; maybe TRBD1 (5 bases). This CDR3 is 15 amino acids long. Germline CDR1 and CDR2: SGHDT and YYEEEE. V was clipped by 4 bases and J by 1 base, with 14 bases between them. The CDR3 nucleotides read TGTGCCAGCAGCCCCTATGTACAGGTTAACTATGGCTACACCTTC. Its translation: CASSPYVQVNYGYTF.

This clone appeared a few times. The chain recombines TRBV6-1 with TRBJ1-6; D might be TRBD1 (6 bases). Between the trimmed V and J ends, which lost 1 base and 17 bases, there was a span of 12 bases. The CDR3 totals 12 residues. CDR1 MNHNS and CDR2 SASEGT come from the germline V gene. CDR3 region: CASSEVGGPIHF. DNA of the CDR3: TGTGCCAGCAGTGAAGTTGGGGGCCCCATCCACTTT.

The chain couples TRBV5-1 to TRBJ1-2, with D unclear. The length of the CDR3 is 16 residues. Germline V lookup: CDR1 SGHRS, CDR2 YFSETQ. With 4 bases removed from V and 2 bases from J, the gap between germline ends came to 18 bases. The DNA for the CDR3 is TGCGCCAGCAGCCCCGATGGGTCAGGAAAAAACTATGGCTACACCTTC. Its translation is CASSPDGSGKNYGYTF.

The rearrangement links TRBV5-8 to TRBJ2-3; D perhaps matches TRBD1 (6 bases). V was cut by 0 bases and J by 7 bases, with 12 bases left in between. Germline CDR1 and CDR2: SGHTS and YDEGEE. This CDR3 has 14 residues. The CDR3 spells CASSLGQGLYTQYF. The CDR3 nucleotides are TGTGCCAGCAGCTTGGGGCAGGGGCTCTATACGCAGTATTTT.

The V and J genes are TRBV11-2 and TRBJ2-3, with a weak D call TRBD2 (7 bases). This CDR3 has 16 amino acids. V was shortened by 1 base and J by 2 bases, with 13 bases between the two germline ends. Looked up from germline, CDR1 is SGHAT and CDR2 is FQNNGV. The CDR3 here is CASSLGGGAPTDTQYF. The CDR3 nucleotides are TGTGCCAGCAGCTTAGGAGGGGGGGCCCCCACAGATACGCAGTATTTT.

The rearrangement links TRBV7-9 to TRBJ2-7; possibly TRBD2 for D (6 bases). V was shortened by 7 bases and J by 3 bases, with 10 bases between the two germline ends. Germline assignment: CDR1 SEHNR and CDR2 FQNEAQ (reference sequence). The CDR3 is 12 residues long. The CDR3 reads CASTAGGYEQYF. The CDR3 nucleotides read TGTGCCAGCACCGCCGGGGGCTACGAGCAGTACTTC.

The genes are TRBV10-2 and TRBJ1-1; D gene unclear. V lost 3 bases to trimming and J lost 5 bases, with 13 bases between them. CDR1 WSHSY and CDR2 SAAADI come from the germline V gene. The CDR3 loop spans 14 amino acids. This chain's CDR3 is CASSEEEPWTEAFF. DNA for the CDR3: TGCGCCAGCAGTGAAGAGGAGCCTTGGACTGAAGCTTTCTTT.

The chain employs TRBV19 and TRBJ2-5; possibly TRBD1 for D (5 bases). Between the trimmed V and J ends, which lost 1 base and 4 bases, there was a span of 16 bases. In germline, CDR1 is LNHDA, CDR2 SQIVND (reference sequence). The CDR3 runs 16 residues. The CDR3 here is CASSIVGSARGETQYF. CDR3 nucleotide sequence: TGTGCCAGTAGTATAGTGGGGTCGGCTAGGGGAGAGACCCAGTACTTC.

The V and J genes are TRBV5-5 and TRBJ1-2; TRBD1 matches 7 bases. This CDR3 contains 16 residues. V was pared by 4 bases and J by 1 base, with 10 bases of the junction left unmatched. Germline-derived CDR1 and CDR2 are SGHKS and YYEKEE (reference sequence). Written as DNA, the CDR3 is TGTGCCAGCAGCGCCCGACAGGGACTCCTTAACTATGGCTACACCTTC. Encoded protein: CASSARQGLLNYGYTF. Drawing the rest from reference TRBV5-5 and TRBJ1-2, the complete variable domain is DAGVTQSPTHLIKTRGQQVTLRCSPISGHKSVSWYQQVLGQGPQFIFQYYEKEERGRGNFPDRFSARQFPNYSSELNVNALLLGDSALYLCASSARQGLLNYGYTFGSGTRLTVV.